This T cell receptor beta chain is drawn from a study of blood T cell repertoires in COVID-19. Study-level background: T cells, B-cell-depleted T cells, or PBMCs supplied cDNA or gDNA.

Clones were sequenced by immunoSEQ multiplex PCR, and TCRdb holds only the in-frame ones, with some missing. Of roughly 83,000 clones in the sample, 70% to 90% were seen once. The sequenced sample was peripheral blood. The source of this sequence is an elderly man with active or convalescent COVID-19.

The CDR3 region is CATQLTYYGYTF. The CDR3 DNA reads TGTGCCACTCAACTAACTTACTATGGCTACACCTTC. The chain is built from TRBV6-5 and TRBJ1-2; D not certain. The CDR3 runs 12 residues. Germline V gene lookup returns CDR1 MNHEY and CDR2 SVGAGI. The V end was cut by 10 bases, the J end by 3 bases, with 12 bases between.